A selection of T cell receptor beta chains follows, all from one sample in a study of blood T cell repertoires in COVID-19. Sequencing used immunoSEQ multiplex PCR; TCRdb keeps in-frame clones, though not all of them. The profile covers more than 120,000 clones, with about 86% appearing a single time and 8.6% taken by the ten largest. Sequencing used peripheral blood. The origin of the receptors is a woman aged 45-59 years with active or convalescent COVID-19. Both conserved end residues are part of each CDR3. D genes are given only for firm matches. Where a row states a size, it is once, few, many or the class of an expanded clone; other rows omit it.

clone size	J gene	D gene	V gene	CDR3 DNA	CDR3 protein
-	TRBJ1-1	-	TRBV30	TGTGCCTGGAGTGTAGGACACGCGAACACTGAAGCTTTCTTT	CAWSVGHANTEAFF
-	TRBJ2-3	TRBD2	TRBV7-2	TGTGCCAGCAGCCTACCGGGACTAGCCGGTACGCAGTATTTT	CASSLPGLAGTQYF
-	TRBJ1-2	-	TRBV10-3	TGTGCCATCAGGGACGGGGGGGAGGAGGACTATGGCTACACCTTC	CAIRDGGEEDYGYTF
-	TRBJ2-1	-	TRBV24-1	TGTGCCACCAATATCGGGACACCCACGGACAATGAGCAGTTCTTC	CATNIGTPTDNEQFF
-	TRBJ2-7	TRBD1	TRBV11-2	TGTGCCAGCAGCCCAGGACAGGCCAAAATCGGGTACGAGCAGTACTTC	CASSPGQAKIGYEQYF
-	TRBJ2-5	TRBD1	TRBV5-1	TGCGCCAGCAGCTGGGGTTCACAGGGGGCGAAGGAGACCCAGTACTTC	CASSWGSQGAKETQYF
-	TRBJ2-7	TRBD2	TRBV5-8	TGTGCCAGCAGCCGACTAGCGGGTGGGGCCTACGAGCAGTACTTC	CASSRLAGGAYEQYF
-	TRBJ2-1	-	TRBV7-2	TGTGCCAGCAGCATTCAGGGGCTGGGAGCGCATGAGCAGTTCTTC	CASSIQGLGAHEQFF
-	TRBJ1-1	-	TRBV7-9	TGTGCCAGCAGCTCGGGGGACTCAGGGCTGCTGGCTTTCTTT	CASSSGDSGLLAFF
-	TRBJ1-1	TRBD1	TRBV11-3	TGTGCCAGCAGCTCACAGGGGTCTCGCACTGAAGCTTTCTTT	CASSSQGSRTEAFF
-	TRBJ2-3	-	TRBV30	TGTGCCTGGAGTGTACAAGTAGCGGCAGATACGCAGTATTTT	CAWSVQVAADTQYF
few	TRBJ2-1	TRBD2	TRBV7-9	TGTGCCAGCAGCTTAGCTCATCTGACTAGCGGGTTTAACAATGAGCAGTTCTTC	CASSLAHLTSGFNNEQFF
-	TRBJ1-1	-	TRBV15	TGTGCCACCACCGATTTCTTTCAGGGCGACACTGAAGCTTTCTTT	CATTDFFQGDTEAFF
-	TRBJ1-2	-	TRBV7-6	TGTGCCAGCAGCTTAGTTGCGGATAACTATGGCTACACCTTC	CASSLVADNYGYTF
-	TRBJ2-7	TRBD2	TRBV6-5	TGTGCCAGCAGTTCTGGGTACAGCGGGGGTCACTACGAGCAGTACTTC	CASSSGYSGGHYEQYF
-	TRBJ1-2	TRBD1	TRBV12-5	TGTGCTAGTGGAACCCTCATTAACTATGACAGGGCAGCGAGGACTAACTATGGCTACACCTTC	CASGTLINYDRAARTNYGYTF
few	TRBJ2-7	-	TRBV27	TGTGCCAGCAGTTTTGGACAGGGGATTAGCGGGAGGACCTACGAGCAGTACTTC	CASSFGQGISGRTYEQYF
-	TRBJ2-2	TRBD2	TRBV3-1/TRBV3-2	TGTGCCAGCAGCCTATTCCCGGGACTAGCGGGAGAGGTCGGGGAGCTGTTTTTT	CASSLFPGLAGEVGELFF
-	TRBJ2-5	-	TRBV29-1	TGCAGCGTTGTCACAGAGTGGGAGACCCAGTACTTC	CSVVTEWETQYF
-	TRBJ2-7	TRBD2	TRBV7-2	TGTGCCAGCAGCTTAGGTAGCGGGAGTCAATACGAGCAGTACTTC	CASSLGSGSQYEQYF
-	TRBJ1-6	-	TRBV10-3	TGTGCCATCAGCGCACGAGGTCTTGGGAGCTCCTATAATTCACCCCTCCACTTT	CAISARGLGSSYNSPLHF
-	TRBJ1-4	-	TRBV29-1	TGCAGCGCTGCTTCCGGGTTCGAAAAACTGTTTTTT	CSAASGFEKLFF
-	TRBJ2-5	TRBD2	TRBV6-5	TGTGCCAGCAGTTCGGCTAGCGGGGGGGCTCAAGAGACCCAGTACTTC	CASSSASGGAQETQYF
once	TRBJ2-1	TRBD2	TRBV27	TGTGCCAGCAGTTCTATCGGGACTAGCACAGCTGAGCAGTTCTTC	CASSSIGTSTAEQFF
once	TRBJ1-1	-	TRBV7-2	TGTGCCAGCAGTTTGCTGACACAGTACACTGAAGCTTTCTTT	CASSLLTQYTEAFF
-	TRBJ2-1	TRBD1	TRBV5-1	TGCGCCAGCACCTCCCTAACAGGGGTCTCCTACAATGAGCAGTTCTTC	CASTSLTGVSYNEQFF
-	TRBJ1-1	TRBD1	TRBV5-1	TGCGCCAGCAGCTTTCGGACAGGGGCCGCAAACACTGAAGCTTTCTTT	CASSFRTGAANTEAFF
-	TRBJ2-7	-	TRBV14	TGTGCCAGCAGCCAGGTCACAGGGAGCGAGCAGTACTTC	CASSQVTGSEQYF
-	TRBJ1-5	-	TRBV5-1	TGCGCCAGCAGGGAGGGGAAGAGAGATCAGCCCCAGCATTTT	CASREGKRDQPQHF
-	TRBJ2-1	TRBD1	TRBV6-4	TGTGCCAGCAGTCTGACAGGGGGTGTCTACAATGAGCAGTTCTTC	CASSLTGGVYNEQFF
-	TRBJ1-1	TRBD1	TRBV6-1	TGTGCCAGCAGTGAGAACTGGACAGGGCGGGCTTTCTTT	CASSENWTGRAFF